This T cell receptor (beta chain) stems from a study of blood T cell repertoires in COVID-19. Overall study: Material from acute and convalescent COVID-19 was sourced from the United States, Italy and Spain.

The protocol was immunoSEQ multiplex PCR, while the TCRdb copy is restricted to in-frame clones and leaves out a portion. The table lists some 120,000 clones, 65% to 85% of them singletons, with under 2.5% in the top ten. The germline CDR1 and CDR2 sequences are MNHEY and SMNVEV (reference sequence). The V and J ends lost 5 bases and 0 bases, in that order; junction bases with no gene match: 2. The CDR3 sequence is 14 residues long. The TCR originated in a man aged 65 to 85 with acute or convalescent COVID-19. The sequencing sample was made of peripheral blood. The gene calls are TRBV27 and TRBJ2-5, with 8 bases that match TRBD2. The CDR3 protein is CASSRLANQETQYF. The CDR3 DNA reads as TGTGCCAGCAGTCGACTAGCGAACCAAGAGACCCAGTACTTC.